The clone carrying this T cell receptor (beta chain) was counted between two and nine times. The antigen is not known. Together with a sample-barcoded 5' primer, a J-beta primer mix was included in a second PCR lasting 7 to 11 cycles. TCRdb reprocessed the 5' RACE reads with MiXCR, giving one entry per CDR3 protein. Of around 700,000 distinct CDR3 sequences in the sample, 25% are singletons; the top ten hold 9% to 9.5%. This specimen belongs to a study of blood T cells in healthy people across ages. Findings and caveats of the study: Compared with aged donors, long-lived donors showed fewer expanded clones, suggesting selection.

CDR3 size: 16 residues. With 4 bases removed from V and 11 bases from J, the gap between germline ends came to 23 bases. CDR1 is MDHEN and CDR2 is SYDVKM in the germline V gene. The sample also formed part of further work on T cells of mothers and their children. This second study notes: Both sample barcodes and 2-4 random nucleotides came from the M1S primer of the second PCR. Sequencing got over 10 million TCR beta CDR3 reads from each mother and several million from each child. T cell clones that were persistent and microchimeric went undetected.

The chain employs TRBV28 and TRBJ1-4; D gene unclear. This clonotype was obtained from a boy aged 5 to 17 in good health. Sequenced input: blood. CDR3 nucleotide sequence: TGTGCCAGCAGTTCACCCCTCCGGGCCGAAATGAGGAAACTGTTTTTT. Its translation is CASSSPLRAEMRKLFF.